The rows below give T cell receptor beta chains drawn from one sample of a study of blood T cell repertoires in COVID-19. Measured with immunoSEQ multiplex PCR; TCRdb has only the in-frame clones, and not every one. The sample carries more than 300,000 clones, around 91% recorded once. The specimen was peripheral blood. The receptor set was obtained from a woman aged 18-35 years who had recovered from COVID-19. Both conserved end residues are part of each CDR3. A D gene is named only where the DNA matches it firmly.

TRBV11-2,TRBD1,CASSLGQGVTEAFF
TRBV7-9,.,CASSFRDTSTDTQYF
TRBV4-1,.,CASSHLGAGRVGELFF
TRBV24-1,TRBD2,CATRETLAELYNEQFF
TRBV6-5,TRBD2,CASRSGRGTDTQYF
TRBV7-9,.,CASSLPGRAYNEQFF
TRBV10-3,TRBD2,CAISPSGRGWDEQFF
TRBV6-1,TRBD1,CASREARYRGPEETQYF
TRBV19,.,CASSMLDRNNEQFF
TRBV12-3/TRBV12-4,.,CASTRRGDTQYF
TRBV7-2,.,CASSRDGPGDNEQFF
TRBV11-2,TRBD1,CASSLGKTGVETQYF
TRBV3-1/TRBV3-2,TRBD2,CASSQRGLAGVVEQFF
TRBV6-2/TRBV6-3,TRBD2,CASSYPSGGVSYNEQFF
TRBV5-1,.,CASSLYEYRNSPLHF
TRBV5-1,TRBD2,CASSSGTSEYNEQFF
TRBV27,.,CASSFRGSHGYTF
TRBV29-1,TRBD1,CSALGQGPQARYTF
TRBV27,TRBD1,CASRSGGAEAFF
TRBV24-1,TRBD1,CATSDRTGKCNQPQHF
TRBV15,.,CATMEQGLNGEKLFF
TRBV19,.,CASSIYHQETQYF
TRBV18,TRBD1,CASSPAGDRGETQYF
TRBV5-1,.,CASSLDGGTEAFF
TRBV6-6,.,CASSSPRVPEQFF
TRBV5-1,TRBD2,CASSLGLAEPGDTQYF
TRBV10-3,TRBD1,CAISEPGQGTTGELFF
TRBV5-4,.,CASSRREDTQYF
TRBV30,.,CAGQPGAEAFF
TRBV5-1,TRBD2,CASSLGLAGFQETQYF
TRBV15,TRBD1,CATGDRVKETQYF
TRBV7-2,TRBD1,CASSSMDRSPYGYTF
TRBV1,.,CTSSQDSTPASGKAVDYNEQFF
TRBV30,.,CAWSHGSNQPQHF
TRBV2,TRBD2,CASSEGRGLAGVEQFF
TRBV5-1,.,CASSLVRGRHTEAFF
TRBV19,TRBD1,CASSTRDRADGYTF
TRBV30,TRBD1,CAWRLLQGARSPLHF
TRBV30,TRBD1,CAWGTGNQPQHF
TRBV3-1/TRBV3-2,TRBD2,CASSPSGTSGDTQYF
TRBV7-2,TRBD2,CASSDSGRARNEQFF
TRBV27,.,CASSLAGTDTQYF
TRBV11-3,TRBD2,CASSKRAGDSDTQYF
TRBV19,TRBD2,CASSISGLAGGEQFF
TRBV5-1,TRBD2,CASSLWASGSGYNEQFF
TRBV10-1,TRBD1,CASSQRTGGTDTQYF
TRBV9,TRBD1,CAARGQGSGGELFF
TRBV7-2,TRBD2,CASSPIRGGTQYF
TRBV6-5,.,CASRSTSSYNEQFF
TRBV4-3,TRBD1,CASSQGTGGVYGYTF
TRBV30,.,CAWSGRVNEKLFF
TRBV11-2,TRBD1,CASSILGQGNSPLHF
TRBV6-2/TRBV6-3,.,CASSYRTRDQPQHF
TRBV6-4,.,CASSDSPPGSGANVLTF
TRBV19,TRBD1,CASSITSTGGSTTNEKLFF
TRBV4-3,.,CASSQAGASAQYF
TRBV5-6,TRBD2,CASSLGPQREVVETQYF